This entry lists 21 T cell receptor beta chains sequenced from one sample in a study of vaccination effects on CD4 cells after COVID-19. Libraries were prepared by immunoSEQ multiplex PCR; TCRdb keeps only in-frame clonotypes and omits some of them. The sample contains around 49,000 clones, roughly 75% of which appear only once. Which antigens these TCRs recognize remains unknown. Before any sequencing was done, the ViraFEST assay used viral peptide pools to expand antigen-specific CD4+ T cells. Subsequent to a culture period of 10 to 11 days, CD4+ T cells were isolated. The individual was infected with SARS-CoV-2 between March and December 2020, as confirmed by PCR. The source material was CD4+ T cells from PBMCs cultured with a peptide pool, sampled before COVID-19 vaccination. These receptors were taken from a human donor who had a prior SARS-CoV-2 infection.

CDR3 sequence: CASNPGHTNTEAFF. The CDR3 nucleotides are TGTGCCAGCAATCCGGGACATACAAACACTGAAGCTTTCTTT. The chain joins TRBV2 to TRBJ1-1; tentative D call: TRBD1 (6 bases). Trimming left V 7 bases short and J 2 bases short, with 14 bases between. This CDR3 has 14 amino acids. Germline V lookup: CDR1 SNHLY, CDR2 FYNNEI.

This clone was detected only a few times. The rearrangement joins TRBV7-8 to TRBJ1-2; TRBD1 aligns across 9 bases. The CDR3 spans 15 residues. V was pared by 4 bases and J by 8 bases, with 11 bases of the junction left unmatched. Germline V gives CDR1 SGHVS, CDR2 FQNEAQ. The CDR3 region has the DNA TGTGCCAGCAGCTCATCGTCACAGGGGGCTGGGGGCTACACCTTC. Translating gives CASSSSSQGAGGYTF. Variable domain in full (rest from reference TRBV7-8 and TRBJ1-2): GAGVSQSPRYKVAKRGQDVALRCDPISGHVSLFWYQQALGQGPEFLTYFQNEAQLDKSGLPSDRFFAERPEGSVSTLKIQRTQQEDSAVYLCASSSSSQGAGGYTFGSGTRLTVV.

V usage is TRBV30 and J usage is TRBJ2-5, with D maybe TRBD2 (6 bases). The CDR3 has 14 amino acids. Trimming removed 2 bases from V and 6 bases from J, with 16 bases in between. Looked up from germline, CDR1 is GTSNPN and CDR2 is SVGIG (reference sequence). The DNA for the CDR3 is TGTGCCTGGAGTCCGACTAGTTATCAGAAGACCCAGTACTTC. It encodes CAWSPTSYQKTQYF.

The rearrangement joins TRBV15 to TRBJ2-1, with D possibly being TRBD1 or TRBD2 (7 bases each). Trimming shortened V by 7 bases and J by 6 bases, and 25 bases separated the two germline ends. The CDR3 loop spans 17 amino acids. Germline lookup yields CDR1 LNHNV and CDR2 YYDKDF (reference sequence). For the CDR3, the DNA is TGTGCCACCACTCAGGGGGGGCCGCAGATGTACATCAATGAGCAGTTCTTC. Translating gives CATTQGGPQMYINEQFF.

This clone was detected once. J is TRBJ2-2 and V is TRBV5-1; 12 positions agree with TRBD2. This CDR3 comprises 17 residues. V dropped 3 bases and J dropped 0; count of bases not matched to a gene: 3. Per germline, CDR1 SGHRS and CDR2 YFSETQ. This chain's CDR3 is CASSYRTSGANTGELFF. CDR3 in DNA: TGCGCCAGCAGCTATCGGACTAGCGGGGCGAACACCGGGGAGCTGTTTTTT.

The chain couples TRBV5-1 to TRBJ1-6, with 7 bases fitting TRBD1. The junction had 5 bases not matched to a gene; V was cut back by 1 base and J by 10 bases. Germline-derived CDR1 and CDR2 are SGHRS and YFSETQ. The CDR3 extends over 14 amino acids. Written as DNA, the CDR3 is TGCGCCAGCAGCTTGTTGACAGGGAACTCACCCCTCCACTTT. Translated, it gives CASSLLTGNSPLHF.

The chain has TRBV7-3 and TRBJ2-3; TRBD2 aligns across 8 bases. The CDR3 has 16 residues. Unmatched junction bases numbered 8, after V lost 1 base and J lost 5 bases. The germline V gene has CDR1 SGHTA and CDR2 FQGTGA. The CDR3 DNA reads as TGTGCCAGCAGCTTAAGTCGGGGGGGGTCGGGAGATACGCAGTATTTT. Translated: CASSLSRGGSGDTQYF.

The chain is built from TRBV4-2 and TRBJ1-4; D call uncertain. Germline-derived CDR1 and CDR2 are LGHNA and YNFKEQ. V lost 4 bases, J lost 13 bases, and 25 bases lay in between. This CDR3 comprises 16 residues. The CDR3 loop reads CASSLNSRNGLTRLFF. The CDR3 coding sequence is TGTGCCAGCAGCCTCAACTCAAGGAACGGGTTGACCCGACTGTTTTTT.

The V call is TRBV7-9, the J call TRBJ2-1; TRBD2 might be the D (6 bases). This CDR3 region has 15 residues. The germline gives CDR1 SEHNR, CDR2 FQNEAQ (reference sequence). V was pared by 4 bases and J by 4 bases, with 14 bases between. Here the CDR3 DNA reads TGTGCCAGCAGCTCCTTTTCGGGGGATTACAATGAGCAGTTCTTC. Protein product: CASSSFSGDYNEQFF.

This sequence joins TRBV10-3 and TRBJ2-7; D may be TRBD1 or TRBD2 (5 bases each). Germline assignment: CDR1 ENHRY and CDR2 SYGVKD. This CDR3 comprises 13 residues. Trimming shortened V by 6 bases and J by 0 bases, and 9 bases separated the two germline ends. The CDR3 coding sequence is TGTGCCATCAGATGGGGGAGCTCCTACGAGCAGTACTTC. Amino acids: CAIRWGSSYEQYF.

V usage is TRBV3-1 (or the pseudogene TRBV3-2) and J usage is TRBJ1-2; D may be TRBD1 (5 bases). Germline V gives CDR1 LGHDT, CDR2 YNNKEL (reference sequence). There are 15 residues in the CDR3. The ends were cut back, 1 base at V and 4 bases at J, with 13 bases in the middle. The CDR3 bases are TGTGCCAGCAGCCAAGCTAGGACGGGACCCTATGGCTACACCTTC. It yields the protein CASSQARTGPYGYTF.

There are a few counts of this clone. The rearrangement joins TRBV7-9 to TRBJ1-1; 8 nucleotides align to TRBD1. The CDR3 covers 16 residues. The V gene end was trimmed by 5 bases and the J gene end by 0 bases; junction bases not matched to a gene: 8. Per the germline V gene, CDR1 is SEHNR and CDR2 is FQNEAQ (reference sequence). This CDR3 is CASSADRGLMNTEAFF. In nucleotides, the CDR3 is TGTGCCAGCAGCGCCGACAGGGGCCTCATGAACACTGAAGCTTTCTTT. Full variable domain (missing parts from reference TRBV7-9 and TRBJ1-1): DTGVSQNPRHKITKRGQNVTFRCDPISEHNRLYWYRQTLGQGPEFLTYFQNEAQLEKSRLLSDRFSAERPKGSFSTLEIQRTEQGDSAMYLCASSADRGLMNTEAFFGQGTRLTVV.

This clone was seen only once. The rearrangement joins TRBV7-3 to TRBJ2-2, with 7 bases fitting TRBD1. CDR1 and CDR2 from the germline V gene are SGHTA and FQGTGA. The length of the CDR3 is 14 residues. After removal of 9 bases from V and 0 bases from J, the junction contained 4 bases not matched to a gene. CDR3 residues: CASRGGPNTGELFF. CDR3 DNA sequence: TGTGCCAGTAGAGGGGGCCCGAACACCGGGGAGCTGTTTTTT.

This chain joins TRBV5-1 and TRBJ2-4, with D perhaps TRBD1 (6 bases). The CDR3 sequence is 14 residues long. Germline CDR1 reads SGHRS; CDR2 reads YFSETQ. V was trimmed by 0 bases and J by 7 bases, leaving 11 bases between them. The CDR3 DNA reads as TGCGCCAGCAGCTTGGCAGGGGATGGGAACATTCAGTACTTC. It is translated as CASSLAGDGNIQYF.

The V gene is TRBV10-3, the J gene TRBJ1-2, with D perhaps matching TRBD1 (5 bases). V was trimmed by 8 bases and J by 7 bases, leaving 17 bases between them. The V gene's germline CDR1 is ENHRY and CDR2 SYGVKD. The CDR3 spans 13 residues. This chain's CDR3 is CAIGAGDFGGYTF. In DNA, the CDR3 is TGTGCCATCGGAGCTGGGGACTTCGGTGGCTACACCTTC.

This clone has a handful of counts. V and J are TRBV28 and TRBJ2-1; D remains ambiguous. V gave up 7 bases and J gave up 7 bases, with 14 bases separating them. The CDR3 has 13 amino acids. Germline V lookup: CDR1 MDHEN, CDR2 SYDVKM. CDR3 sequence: CASKVGNGNEQFF. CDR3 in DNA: TGTGCCAGCAAAGTGGGGAATGGGAATGAGCAGTTCTTC.

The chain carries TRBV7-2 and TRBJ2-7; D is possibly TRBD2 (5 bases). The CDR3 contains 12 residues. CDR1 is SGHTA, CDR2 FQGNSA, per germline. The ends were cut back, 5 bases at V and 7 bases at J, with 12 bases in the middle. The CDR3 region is CASSPGWTEQYF. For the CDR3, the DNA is TGTGCCAGCAGCCCCGGATGGACTGAGCAGTACTTC.

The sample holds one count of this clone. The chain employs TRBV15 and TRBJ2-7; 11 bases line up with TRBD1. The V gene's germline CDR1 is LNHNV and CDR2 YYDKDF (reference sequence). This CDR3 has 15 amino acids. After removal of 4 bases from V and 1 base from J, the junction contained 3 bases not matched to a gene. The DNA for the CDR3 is TGTGCCACCAGCATAGGGACAGGGGGATCCTACGAGCAGTACTTC. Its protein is CATSIGTGGSYEQYF.

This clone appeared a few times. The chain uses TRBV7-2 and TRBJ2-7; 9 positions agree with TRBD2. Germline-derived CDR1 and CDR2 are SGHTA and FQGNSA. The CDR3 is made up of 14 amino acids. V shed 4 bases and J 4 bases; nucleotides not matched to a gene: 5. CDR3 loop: CASSYSGSGYEQYF. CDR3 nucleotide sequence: TGTGCCAGCAGCTATAGCGGGAGTGGATACGAGCAGTACTTC. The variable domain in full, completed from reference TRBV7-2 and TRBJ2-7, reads GAGVSQSPSNKVTEKGKDVELRCDPISGHTALYWYRQSLGQGLEFLIYFQGNSAPDKSGLPSDRFSAERTGGSVSTLTIQRTQQEDSAVYLCASSYSGSGYEQYFGPGTRLTVT.

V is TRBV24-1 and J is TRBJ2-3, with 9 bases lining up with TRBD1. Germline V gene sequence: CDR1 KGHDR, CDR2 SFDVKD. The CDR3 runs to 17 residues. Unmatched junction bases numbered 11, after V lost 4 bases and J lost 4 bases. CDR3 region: CATSDPLDRGGPDTQYF. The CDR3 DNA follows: TGTGCCACCAGTGACCCGCTGGACAGGGGTGGCCCAGATACGCAGTATTTT.

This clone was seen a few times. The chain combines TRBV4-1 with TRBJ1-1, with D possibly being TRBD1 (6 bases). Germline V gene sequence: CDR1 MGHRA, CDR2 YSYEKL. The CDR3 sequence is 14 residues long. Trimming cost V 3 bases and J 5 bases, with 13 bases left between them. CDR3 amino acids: CASSQSWGRTEAFF. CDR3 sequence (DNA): TGCGCCAGCAGCCAGAGCTGGGGGCGTACTGAAGCTTTCTTT.